This T cell receptor (beta chain) was identified during a study of cytomegalovirus exposure and HLA in healthy donors. General study results and limits: With later analysis, a missense DCLRE1C variant became linked to TCR beta V- and J-gene trimming.

Trimming removed 1 base from V and 0 bases from J, with 12 bases in between. The CDR3 is 16 residues long. CDR1 LNHNV and CDR2 YYDKDF come from the germline V gene (reference sequence). This PCR relied on a set of 60 Vbeta primers and 13 Jbeta primers. How the authors handled the data: The authors later counted tens of millions of unique TCR beta chains, 9.5 million to 13 million of them shared. Here immunoSEQ multiplex PCR was the method, and the copy in TCRdb shows in-frame clones only, minus some. D and trimming come from the DNA, and the V and J calls and clone size come from that table. The sample has about 110,000 clones; roughly 71% are singletons. These donors, healthy bone marrow donors, were studied. This clone showed up just once. Its target is not known.

The chain recombines TRBV15 with TRBJ1-2; D remains ambiguous. Material: PBMCs. The TCR originated in a man aged 35 to 55 in good health and CMV-seropositive. The CDR3 DNA is TGTGCCACCAGCAGAGCTGGAGGTTTATCTAACTATGGCTACACCTTC. It specifies CATSRAGGLSNYGYTF.